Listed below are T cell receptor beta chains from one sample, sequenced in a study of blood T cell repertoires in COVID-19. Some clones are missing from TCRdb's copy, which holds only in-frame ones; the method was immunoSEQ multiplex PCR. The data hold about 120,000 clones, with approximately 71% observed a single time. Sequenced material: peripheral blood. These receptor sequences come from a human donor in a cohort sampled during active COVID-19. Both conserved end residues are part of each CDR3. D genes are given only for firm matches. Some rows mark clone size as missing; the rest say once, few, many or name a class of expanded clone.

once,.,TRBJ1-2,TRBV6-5,TGTGCCAGCAGTAGGGACTTTAAGGCCTATGGCTACACCTTC,CASSRDFKAYGYTF
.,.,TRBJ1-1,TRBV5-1,TGCGCCAGCAGCACCGGACAGAACACTGAAGCTTTCTTT,CASSTGQNTEAFF
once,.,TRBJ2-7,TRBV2,TGTGCCAGCAGTGAGACAGCAGGGGCCTACGAGCAGTACTTC,CASSETAGAYEQYF
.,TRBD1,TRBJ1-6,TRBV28,TGTGCCAGCAGCCCTGCCGGGACAGGGACATATTCACCCCTCCACTTT,CASSPAGTGTYSPLHF
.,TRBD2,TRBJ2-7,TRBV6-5,TGTGCCAGCAGGGCTAGCGGGGGACCCTACGAGCAGTACTTC,CASRASGGPYEQYF
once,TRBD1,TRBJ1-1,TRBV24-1,TGTGCCACGAGACAGGGGTTCGACACTGAAGCTTTCTTT,CATRQGFDTEAFF
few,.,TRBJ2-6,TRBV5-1,TGCGCCAGCAGCTTTTCCGCTGGGGCCAACGTCCTGACTTTC,CASSFSAGANVLTF
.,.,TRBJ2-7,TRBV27,TGTGCCAGCAGCTCTGCGGGGGCAGTCTCCTACGAGCAGTACTTC,CASSSAGAVSYEQYF
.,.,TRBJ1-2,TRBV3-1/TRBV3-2,TGTGCCAGCAGCCAAGGAGGGTGGACCCGGAAGGATGGCTACACCTTC,CASSQGGWTRKDGYTF
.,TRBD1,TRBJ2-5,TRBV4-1,TGCGCCAGCAGCCACCCCGGACAGGGGGAAGAGACCCAGTACTTC,CASSHPGQGEETQYF
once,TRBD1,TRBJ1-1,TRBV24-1,TGTGCCACCAGAGGACAGGGTTTCACTGAAGCTTTCTTT,CATRGQGFTEAFF
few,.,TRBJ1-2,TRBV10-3,TGTGCCACTCACAGGAGCAAGAACTATGGCTACACCTTC,CATHRSKNYGYTF
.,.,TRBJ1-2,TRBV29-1,TGCAGCGCATCCCGGGATTCTTATGGCTACACCTTC,CSASRDSYGYTF
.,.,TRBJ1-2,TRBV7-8,TGTGCCAGCAGCCAAAGCCGGGACACACTAAACTATGGCTACACCTTC,CASSQSRDTLNYGYTF